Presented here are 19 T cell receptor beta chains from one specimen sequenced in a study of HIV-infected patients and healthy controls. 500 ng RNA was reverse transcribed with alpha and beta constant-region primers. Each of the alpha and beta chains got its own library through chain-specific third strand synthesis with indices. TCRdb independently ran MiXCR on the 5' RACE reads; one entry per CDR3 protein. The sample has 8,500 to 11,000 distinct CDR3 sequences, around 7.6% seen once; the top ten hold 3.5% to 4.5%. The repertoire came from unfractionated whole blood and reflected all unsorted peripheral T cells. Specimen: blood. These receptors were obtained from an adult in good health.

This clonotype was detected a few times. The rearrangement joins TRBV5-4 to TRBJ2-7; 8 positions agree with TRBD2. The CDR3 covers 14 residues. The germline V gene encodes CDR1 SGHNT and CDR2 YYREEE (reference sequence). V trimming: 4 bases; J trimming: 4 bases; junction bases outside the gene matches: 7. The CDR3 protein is CASSNAGGAYEQYF. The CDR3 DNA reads TGTGCCAGCAGCAACGCGGGGGGAGCTTACGAGCAGTACTTC.

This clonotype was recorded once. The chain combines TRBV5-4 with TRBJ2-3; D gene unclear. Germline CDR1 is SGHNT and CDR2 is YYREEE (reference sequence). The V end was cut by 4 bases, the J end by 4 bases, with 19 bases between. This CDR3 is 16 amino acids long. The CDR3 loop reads CASSPPSRGPPDTQYF. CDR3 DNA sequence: TGTGCCAGCAGCCCACCATCTAGAGGTCCCCCAGATACGCAGTATTTT.

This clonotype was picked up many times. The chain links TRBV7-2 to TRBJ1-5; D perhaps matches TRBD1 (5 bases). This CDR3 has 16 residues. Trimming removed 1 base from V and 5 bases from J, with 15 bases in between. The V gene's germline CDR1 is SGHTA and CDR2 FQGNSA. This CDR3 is CASSLGVGRGYQPQHF. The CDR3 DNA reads TGTGCCAGCAGCTTAGGGGTCGGGAGGGGATATCAGCCCCAGCATTTT.

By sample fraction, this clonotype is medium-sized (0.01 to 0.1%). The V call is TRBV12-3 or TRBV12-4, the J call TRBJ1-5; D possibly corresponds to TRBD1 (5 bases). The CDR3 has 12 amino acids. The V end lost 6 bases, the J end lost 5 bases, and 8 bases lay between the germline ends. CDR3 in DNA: TGTGCCAGCAGAGACAGTTATCAGCCCCAGCATTTT. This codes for CASRDSYQPQHF.

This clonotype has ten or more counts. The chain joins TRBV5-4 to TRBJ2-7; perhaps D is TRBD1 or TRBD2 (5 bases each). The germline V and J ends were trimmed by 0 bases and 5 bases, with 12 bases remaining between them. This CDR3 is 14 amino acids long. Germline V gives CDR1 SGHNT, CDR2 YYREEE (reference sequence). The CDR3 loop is CASSLGEGSNEQYF. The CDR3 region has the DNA TGTGCCAGCAGCTTGGGTGAGGGGTCGAACGAGCAGTACTTC.

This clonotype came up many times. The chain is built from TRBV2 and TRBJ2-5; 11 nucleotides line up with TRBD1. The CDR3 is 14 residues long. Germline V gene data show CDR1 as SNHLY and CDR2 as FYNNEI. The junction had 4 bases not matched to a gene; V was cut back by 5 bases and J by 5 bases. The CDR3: CASSRTGGGETQYF. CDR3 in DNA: TGTGCCAGCAGTCGGACAGGGGGCGGGGAGACCCAGTACTTC.

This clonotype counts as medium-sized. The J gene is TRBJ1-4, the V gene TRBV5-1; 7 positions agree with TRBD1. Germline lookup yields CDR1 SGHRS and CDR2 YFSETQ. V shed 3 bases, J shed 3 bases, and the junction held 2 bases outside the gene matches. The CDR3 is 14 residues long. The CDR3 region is CASSSGQPNEKLFF. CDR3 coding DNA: TGCGCCAGCAGCTCGGGACAGCCTAATGAAAAACTGTTTTTT.

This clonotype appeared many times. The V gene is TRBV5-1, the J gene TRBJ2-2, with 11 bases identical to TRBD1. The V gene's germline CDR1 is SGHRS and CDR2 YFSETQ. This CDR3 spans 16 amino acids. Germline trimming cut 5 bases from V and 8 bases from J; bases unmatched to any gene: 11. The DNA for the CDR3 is TGCGCCAGCAGATACAGGACAGGGGGCGCAGGAGGGGAGCTGTTTTTT. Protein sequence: CASRYRTGGAGGELFF. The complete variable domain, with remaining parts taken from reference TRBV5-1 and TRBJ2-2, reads KAGVTQTPRYLIKTRGQQVTLSCSPISGHRSVSWYQQTPGQGLQFLFEYFSETQRNKGNFPGRFSGRQFSNSRSEMNVSTLELGDSALYLCASRYRTGGAGGELFFGEGSRLTVL.

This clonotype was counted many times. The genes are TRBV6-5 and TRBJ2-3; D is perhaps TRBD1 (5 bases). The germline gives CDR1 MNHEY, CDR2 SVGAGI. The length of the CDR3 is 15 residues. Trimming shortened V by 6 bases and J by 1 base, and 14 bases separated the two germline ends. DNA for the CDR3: TGTGCCAGCAGCTGTCCAGGGTTGGGCACAGATACGCAGTATTTT. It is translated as CASSCPGLGTDTQYF.

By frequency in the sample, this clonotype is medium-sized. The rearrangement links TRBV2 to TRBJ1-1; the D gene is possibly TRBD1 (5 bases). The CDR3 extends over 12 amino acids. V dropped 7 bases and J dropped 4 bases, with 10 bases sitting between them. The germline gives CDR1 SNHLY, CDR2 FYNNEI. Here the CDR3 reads CASMGGGTEAFF. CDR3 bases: TGTGCCAGCATGGGGGGAGGCACTGAAGCTTTCTTT.

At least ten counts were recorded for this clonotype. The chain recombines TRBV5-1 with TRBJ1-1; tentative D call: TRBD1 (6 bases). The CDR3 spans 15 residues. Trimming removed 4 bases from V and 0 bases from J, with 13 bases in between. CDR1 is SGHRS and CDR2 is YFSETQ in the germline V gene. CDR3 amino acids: CASSPSDRLNTEAFF. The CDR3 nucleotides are TGCGCCAGCAGCCCGTCGGACAGATTGAACACTGAAGCTTTCTTT.

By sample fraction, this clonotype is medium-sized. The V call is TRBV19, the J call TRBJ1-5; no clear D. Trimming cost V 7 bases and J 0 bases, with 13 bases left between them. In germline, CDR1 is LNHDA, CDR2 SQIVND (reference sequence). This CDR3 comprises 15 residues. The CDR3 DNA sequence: TGTGCCAGTAACGAGGACGGCCATAGCAATCAGCCCCAGCATTTT. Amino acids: CASNEDGHSNQPQHF.

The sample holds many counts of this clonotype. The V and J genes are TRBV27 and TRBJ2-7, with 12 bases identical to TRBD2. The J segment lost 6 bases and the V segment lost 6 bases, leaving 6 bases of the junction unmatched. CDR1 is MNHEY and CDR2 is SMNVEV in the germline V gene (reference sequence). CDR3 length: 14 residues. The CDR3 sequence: CASRPLAGGIEQYF. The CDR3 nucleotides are TGTGCCAGCAGACCACTAGCGGGGGGCATCGAGCAGTACTTC.

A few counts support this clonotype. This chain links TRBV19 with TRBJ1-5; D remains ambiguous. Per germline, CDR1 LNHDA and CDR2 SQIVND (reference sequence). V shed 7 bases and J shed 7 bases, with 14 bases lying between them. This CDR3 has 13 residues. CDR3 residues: CASNSIGKQPQHF. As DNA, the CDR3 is TGTGCCAGTAATTCGATAGGGAAGCAGCCCCAGCATTTT. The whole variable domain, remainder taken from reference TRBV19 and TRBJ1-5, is DGGITQSPKYLFRKEGQNVTLSCEQNLNHDAMYWYRQDPGQGLRLIYYSQIVNDFQKGDIAEGYSVSREKKESFPLTVTSAQKNPTAFYLCASNSIGKQPQHFGDGTRLSIL.

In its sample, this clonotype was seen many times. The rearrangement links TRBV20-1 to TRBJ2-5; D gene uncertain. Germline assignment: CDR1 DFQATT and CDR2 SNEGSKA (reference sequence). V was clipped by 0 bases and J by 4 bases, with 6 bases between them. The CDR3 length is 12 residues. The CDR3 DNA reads TGCAGTGCTAGAGAAGGCTCAGAGACCCAGTACTTC. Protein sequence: CSAREGSETQYF.

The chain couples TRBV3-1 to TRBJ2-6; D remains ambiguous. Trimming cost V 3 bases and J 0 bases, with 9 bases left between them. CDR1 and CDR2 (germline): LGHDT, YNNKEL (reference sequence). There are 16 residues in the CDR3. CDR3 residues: CASSHPRGSGANVLTF. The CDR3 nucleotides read TGTGCCAGCAGCCACCCGCGCGGCTCTGGGGCCAACGTCCTGACTTTC.

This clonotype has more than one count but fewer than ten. CDR3 amino acids: CASSDGYASGKLFF. The CDR3 coding sequence is TGTGCCAGCAGTGATGGGTACGCATCGGGAAAACTGTTTTTT. The chain carries TRBV25-1 and TRBJ1-4; no clear D. Germline CDR1 MGHDK, CDR2 SYGVNS. Trimming stripped 3 bases from V and 10 bases from J, with 15 bases between. The CDR3 has 14 residues.

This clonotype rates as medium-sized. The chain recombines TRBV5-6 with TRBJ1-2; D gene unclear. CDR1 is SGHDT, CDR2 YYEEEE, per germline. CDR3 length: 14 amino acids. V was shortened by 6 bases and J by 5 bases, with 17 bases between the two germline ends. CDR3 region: CASTHQTRSYGYTF. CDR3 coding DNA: TGTGCCAGCACCCATCAGACCCGGTCTTATGGCTACACCTTC.

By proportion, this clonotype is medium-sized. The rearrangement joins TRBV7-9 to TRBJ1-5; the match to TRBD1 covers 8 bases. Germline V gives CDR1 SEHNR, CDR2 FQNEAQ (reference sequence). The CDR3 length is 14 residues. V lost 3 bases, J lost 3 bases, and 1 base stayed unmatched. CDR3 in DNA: TGTGCCAGCAGCTTGACAGGGGCCAATCAGCCCCAGCATTTT. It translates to CASSLTGANQPQHF.